This T cell receptor (beta chain) emerged from a study of response to subunit inactivated influenza vaccine. Study-wide results and caveats: It was suggested by the authors that few new T cells are recruited by each seasonal influenza vaccination.

One entry per CDR3 protein results from TCRdb running MiXCR on the RT-PCR reads. This table holds some 500,000 distinct CDR3 sequences, 16% found once. This CDR3 comprises 15 residues. Points on this clonotype: Its antigen is not identified. One end of the junction is discordant with germline, which a read error may explain.

This chain links TRBV12-3 or TRBV12-4 with TRBJ2-1; perhaps TRBD2 as D (7 bases). The sequence was obtained from a man between 50 and 69 years old who received an inactivated influenza vaccine. This sample comprised CD4+ T cells sorted from PBMCs, obtained around 25 months after vaccination. CDR3 nucleotides: TGTGCCAGCAGGAGGGGGGCTAGCGGTGACAATGATCAGTTCTTC. Translated: CASRRGASGDNDQFF.